This T cell receptor (beta chain) was found in a study of shared clonotypes between healthy human individuals. Notes on the study in general: Rarefaction curves obtained for sorted subsets showed sequencing incomplete despite large depth. About 5% was the fraction of naive CD4 clonotypes found shared across several donors.

Details on this clone: Its cognate antigen is unknown.

Produced via immunoSEQ multiplex PCR; TCRdb's table is partial and in-frame only. The sample includes about 2.3 million clones, 80% to 95% seen only once; the top ten take approximately 0.4%. The specimen was naive CD4+ T cells from PBMCs. Subset defined: CD45RA+ positively selected. This clonotype was obtained from a young man in good health. Some clones in this sample may be carry-over from other donors' samples.

The CDR3 sequence: CASSYRHGYEQYF. The CDR3 nucleotides read TGTGCCAGCAGCTATCGTCATGGGTACGAGCAGTACTTC. The chain has TRBV28 and TRBJ2-7; D gene ambiguous. Germline V gene lookup returns CDR1 MDHEN and CDR2 SYDVKM. Between the trimmed V and J ends, which lost 6 bases and 4 bases, there was a span of 13 bases. This CDR3 comprises 13 residues.